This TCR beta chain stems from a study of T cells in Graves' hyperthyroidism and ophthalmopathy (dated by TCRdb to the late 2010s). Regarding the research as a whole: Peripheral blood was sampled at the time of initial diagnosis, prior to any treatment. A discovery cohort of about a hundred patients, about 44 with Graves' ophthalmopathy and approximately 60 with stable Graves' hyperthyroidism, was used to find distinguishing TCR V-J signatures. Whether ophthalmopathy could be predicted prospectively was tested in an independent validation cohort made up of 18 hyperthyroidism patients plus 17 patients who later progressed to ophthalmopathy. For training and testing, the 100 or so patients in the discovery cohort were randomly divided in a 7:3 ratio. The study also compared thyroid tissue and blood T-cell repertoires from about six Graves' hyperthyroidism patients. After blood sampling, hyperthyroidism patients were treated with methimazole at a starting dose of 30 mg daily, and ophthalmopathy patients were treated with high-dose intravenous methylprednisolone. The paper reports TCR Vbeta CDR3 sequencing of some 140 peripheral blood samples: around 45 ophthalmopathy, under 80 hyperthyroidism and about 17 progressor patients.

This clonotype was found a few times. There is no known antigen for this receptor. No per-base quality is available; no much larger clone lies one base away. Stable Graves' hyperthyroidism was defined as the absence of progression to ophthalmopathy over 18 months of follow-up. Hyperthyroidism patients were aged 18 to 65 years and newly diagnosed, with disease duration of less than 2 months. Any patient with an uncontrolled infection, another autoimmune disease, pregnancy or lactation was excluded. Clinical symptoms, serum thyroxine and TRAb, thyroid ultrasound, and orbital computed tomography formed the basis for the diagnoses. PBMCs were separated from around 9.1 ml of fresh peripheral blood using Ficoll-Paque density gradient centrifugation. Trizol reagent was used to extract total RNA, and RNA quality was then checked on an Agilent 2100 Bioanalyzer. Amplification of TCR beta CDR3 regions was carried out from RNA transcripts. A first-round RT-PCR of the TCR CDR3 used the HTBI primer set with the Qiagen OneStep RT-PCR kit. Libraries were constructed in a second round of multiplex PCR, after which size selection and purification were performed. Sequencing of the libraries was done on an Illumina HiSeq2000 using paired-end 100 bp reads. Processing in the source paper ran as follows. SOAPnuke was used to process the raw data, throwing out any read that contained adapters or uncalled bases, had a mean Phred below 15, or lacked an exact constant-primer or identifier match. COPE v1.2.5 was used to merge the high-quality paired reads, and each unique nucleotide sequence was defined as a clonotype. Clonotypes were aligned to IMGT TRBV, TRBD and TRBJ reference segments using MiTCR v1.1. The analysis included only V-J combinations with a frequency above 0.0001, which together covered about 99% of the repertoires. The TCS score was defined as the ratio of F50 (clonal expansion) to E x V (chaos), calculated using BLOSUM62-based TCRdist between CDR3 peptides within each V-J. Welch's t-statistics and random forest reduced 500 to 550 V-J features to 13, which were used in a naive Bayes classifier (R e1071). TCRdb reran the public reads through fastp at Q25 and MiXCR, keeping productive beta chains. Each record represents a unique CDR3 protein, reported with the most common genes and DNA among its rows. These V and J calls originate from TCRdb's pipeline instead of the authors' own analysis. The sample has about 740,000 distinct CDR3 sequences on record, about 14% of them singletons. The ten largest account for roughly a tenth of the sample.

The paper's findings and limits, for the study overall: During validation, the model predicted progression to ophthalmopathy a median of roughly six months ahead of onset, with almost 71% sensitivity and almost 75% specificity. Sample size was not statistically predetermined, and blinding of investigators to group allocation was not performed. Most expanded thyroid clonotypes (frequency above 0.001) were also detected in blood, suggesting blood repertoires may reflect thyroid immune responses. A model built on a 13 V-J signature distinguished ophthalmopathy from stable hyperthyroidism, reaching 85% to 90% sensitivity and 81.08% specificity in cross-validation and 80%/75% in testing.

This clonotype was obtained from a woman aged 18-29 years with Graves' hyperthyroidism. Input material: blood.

The nucleotide sequence is given as TGCAGTGCTAAGGACAGCACCAACTATGGCTACACCTTC. Its protein reads: CSAKDSTNYGYTF. The chain was built from TRBV20-1 and TRBJ1-2; TRBD1 might be the D gene, on 6 matching bases. V was cut back by 4 bases and J by 2 bases, leaving a gap of 11 bases between them. The CDR3 numbers 13 residues from cysteine through phenylalanine. Left in the record is the CDR3 DNA by itself, 39 bases read in frame from the first base. The germline V gene encodes CDR1 DFQATT and CDR2 SNEGSKA (reference sequence).